This TCR beta chain emerged from a study of shared clonotypes between healthy human individuals. Study conclusions and caveats: With a handful of donors compared, roughly 4.9% of naive CD4 clonotypes were shared. Clonotypes which were not shared had lower generation probabilities than clonotypes that all four donors shared.

As to this clone: Its antigen remains unidentified.

The CDR3 consists of 12 residues. CDR1 and CDR2 from the germline V gene are SQVTM and ANQGSEA. V was pared by 7 bases and J by 5 bases, with 14 bases between. Sequencing used immunoSEQ multiplex PCR; TCRdb keeps in-frame clones, though not all of them. This sample has millions of clones, with just over 90% found just once. Naive CD45RA+ and memory CD45RA-negative subsets were split from CD4+ cells. The sample consisted of naive CD4+ T cells from PBMCs. Subset here: CD45RA+ positively selected. The TCR sequence derives from a man younger than 35 in good health. Some clones in this sample may be carry-over from other donors' samples. The chain has TRBV29-1 and TRBJ2-5, with TRBD2 as a possible D gene (6 bases). CDR3 protein: CSADYLPETQYF. CDR3 nucleotide sequence: TGCAGCGCGGACTACCTACCGGAGACCCAGTACTTC.